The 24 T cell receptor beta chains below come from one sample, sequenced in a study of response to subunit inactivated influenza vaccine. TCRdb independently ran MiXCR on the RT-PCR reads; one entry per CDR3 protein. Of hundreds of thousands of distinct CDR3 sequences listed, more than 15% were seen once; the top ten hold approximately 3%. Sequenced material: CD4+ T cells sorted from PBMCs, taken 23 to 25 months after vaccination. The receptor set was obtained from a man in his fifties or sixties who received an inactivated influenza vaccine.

Here the CDR3 DNA reads TGTGCCATCAGTGACGGGGGACGGGTCGGCTACACCTTC. Its protein product is CAISDGGRVGYTF. This sequence joins TRBV10-3 and TRBJ1-2; the D gene is possibly TRBD1 (5 bases). Deletions cut 3 bases from V and 8 bases from J, with 13 bases between. CDR1 and CDR2 (germline): ENHRY, SYGVKD. This CDR3 spans 13 amino acids.

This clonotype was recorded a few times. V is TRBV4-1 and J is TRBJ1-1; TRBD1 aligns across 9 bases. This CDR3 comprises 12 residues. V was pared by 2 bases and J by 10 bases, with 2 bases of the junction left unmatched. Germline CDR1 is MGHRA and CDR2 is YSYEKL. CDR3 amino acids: CASSQQTGGAFF. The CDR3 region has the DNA TGCGCCAGCAGCCAACAGACAGGGGGAGCTTTCTTT.

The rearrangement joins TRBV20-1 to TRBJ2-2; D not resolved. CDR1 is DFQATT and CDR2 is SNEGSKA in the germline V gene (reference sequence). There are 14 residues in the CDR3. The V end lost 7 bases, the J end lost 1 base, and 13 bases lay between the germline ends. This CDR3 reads CSVPGELNTGELFF. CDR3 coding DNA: TGCAGTGTTCCGGGCGAATTGAACACCGGGGAGCTGTTTTTT.

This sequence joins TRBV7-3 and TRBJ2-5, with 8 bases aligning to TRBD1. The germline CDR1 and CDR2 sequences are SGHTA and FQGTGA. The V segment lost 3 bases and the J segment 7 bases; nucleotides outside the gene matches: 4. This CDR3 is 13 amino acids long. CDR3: CASSLDRDGTQYF. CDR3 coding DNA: TGTGCCAGCAGCTTGGACAGGGATGGGACCCAGTACTTC.

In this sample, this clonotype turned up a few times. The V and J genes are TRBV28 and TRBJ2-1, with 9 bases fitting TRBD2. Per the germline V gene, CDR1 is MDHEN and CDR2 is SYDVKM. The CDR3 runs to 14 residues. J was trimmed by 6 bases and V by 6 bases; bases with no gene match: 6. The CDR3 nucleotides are TGTGCCAGCAGGAGATATAGCGGGAGCAATGAGCAGTTCTTC. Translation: CASRRYSGSNEQFF.

CDR3 coding DNA: TGTGCCAGCAGGGGGAATCCAATCAAACAGGTGCTTGGGGCTTTCTTT. Translating gives CASRGNPIKQVLGAFF. The rearrangement joins TRBV2 to TRBJ1-1, with a weak D call TRBD1 (5 bases). The CDR3 runs to 16 residues. The germline CDR1 and CDR2 sequences are SNHLY and FYNNEI. V lost 6 bases and J lost 11, with 28 bases in between.

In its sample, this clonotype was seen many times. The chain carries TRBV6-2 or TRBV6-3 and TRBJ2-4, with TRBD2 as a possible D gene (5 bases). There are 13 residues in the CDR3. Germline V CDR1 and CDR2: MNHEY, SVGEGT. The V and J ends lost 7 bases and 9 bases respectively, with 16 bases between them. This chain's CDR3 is CASTTRTRGIQYF. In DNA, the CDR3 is TGTGCCAGCACCACAAGGACCCGGGGCATTCAGTACTTC.

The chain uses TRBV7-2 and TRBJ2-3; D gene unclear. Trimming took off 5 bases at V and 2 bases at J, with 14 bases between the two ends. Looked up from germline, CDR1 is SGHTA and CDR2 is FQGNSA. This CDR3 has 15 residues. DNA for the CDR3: TGTGCCAGCAGCCTAACTTGGACGCCCACAGATACGCAGTATTTT. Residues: CASSLTWTPTDTQYF. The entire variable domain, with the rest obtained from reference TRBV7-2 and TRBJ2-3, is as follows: GAGVSQSPSNKVTEKGKDVELRCDPISGHTALYWYRQSLGQGLEFLIYFQGNSAPDKSGLPSDRFSAERTGGSVSTLTIQRTQQEDSAVYLCASSLTWTPTDTQYFGPGTRLTVL.

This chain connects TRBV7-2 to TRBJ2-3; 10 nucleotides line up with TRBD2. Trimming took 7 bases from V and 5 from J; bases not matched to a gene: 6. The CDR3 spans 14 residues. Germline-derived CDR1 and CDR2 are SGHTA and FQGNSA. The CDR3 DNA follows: TGTGCCAGCATGCCTAGCGGGGGTCAAGATACGCAGTATTTT. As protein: CASMPSGGQDTQYF. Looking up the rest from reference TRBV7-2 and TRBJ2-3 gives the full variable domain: GAGVSQSPSNKVTEKGKDVELRCDPISGHTALYWYRQSLGQGLEFLIYFQGNSAPDKSGLPSDRFSAERTGGSVSTLTIQRTQQEDSAVYLCASMPSGGQDTQYFGPGTRLTVL.

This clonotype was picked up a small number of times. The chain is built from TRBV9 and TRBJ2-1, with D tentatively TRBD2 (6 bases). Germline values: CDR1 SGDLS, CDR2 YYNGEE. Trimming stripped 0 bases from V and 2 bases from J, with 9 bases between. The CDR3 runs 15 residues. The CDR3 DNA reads TGTGCCAGCAGCGTAGATAGCGGCCCCTACAATGAGCAGTTCTTC. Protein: CASSVDSGPYNEQFF.

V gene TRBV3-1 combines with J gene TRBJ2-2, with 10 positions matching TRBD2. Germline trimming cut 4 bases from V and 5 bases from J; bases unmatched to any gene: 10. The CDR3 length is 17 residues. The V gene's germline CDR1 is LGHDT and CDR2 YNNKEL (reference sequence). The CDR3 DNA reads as TGTGCCAGCAGCCCGTCCCCCAGCGGGAGGGTTACCGGGGAGCTGTTTTTT. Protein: CASSPSPSGRVTGELFF.

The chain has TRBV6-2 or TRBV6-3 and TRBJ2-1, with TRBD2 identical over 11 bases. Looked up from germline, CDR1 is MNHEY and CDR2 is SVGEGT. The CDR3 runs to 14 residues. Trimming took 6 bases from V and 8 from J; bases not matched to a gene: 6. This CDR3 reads CASSLAGGQDEQFF. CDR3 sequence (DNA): TGTGCCAGCAGCTTAGCGGGGGGGCAGGATGAGCAGTTCTTC.

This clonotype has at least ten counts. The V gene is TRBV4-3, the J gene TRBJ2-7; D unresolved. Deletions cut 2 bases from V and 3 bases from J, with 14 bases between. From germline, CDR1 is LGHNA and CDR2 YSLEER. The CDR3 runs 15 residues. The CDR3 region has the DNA TGCGCCAGCAGCCAAAGAATCGAACTTCACTACGAGCAGTACTTC. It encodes CASSQRIELHYEQYF.

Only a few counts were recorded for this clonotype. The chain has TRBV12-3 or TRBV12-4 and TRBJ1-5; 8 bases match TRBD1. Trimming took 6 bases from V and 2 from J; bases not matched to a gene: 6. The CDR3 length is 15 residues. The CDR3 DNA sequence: TGTGCCAGCAGCCCAGCGACAGGGGGCAATCAGCCCCAGCATTTT. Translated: CASSPATGGNQPQHF.

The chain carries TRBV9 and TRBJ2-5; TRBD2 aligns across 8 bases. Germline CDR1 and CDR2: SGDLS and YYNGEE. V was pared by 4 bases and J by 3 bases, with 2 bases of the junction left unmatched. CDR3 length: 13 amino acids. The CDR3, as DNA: TGTGCCAGCAGCTTTAGCGGGGAAGAGACCCAGTACTTC. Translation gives CASSFSGEETQYF.

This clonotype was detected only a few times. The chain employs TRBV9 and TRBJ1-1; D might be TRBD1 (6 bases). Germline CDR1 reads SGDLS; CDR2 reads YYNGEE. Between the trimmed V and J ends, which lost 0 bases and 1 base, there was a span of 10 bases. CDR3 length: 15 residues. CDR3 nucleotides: TGTGCCAGCAGCGTAGAGGGACATTCGAACACTGAAGCTTTCTTT. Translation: CASSVEGHSNTEAFF.

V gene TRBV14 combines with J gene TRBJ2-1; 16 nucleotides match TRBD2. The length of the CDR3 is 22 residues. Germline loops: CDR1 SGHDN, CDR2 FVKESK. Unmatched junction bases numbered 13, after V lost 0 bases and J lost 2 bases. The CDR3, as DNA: TGTGCCAGCAGCCAAGATCATGGGACTAGCGGGAGGGCTAAGGGTCCCTACAATGAGCAGTTCTTC. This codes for CASSQDHGTSGRAKGPYNEQFF.

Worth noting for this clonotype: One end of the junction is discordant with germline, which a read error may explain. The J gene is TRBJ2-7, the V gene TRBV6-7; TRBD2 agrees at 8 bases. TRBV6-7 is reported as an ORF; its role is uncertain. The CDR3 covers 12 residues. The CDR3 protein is CASSYWGTSYCF. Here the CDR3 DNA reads TGTGCCAGCAGTTACTGGGGGACTAGTTATTGCTTC.

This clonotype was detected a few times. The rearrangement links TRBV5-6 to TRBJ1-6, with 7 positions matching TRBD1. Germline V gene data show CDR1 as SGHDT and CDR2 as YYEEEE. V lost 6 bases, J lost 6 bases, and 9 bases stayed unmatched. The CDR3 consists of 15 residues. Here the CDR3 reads CASTKNRGPNSPLHF. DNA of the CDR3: TGTGCCAGCACCAAAAACAGGGGTCCTAATTCACCCCTCCACTTT.

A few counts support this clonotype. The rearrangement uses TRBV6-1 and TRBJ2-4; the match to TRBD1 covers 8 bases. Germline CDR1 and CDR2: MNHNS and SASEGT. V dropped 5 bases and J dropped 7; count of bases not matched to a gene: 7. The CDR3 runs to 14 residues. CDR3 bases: TGTGCCAGCAGTCTCGGACAGGGCGAGAACATTCAGTACTTC. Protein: CASSLGQGENIQYF.

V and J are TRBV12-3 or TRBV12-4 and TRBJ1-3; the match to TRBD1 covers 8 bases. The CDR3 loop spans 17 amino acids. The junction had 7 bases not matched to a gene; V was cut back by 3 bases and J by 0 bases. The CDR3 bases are TGTGCCAGCAGTTTTGGGGGCAGGGGGCTCTCTGGAAACACCATATATTTT. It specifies CASSFGGRGLSGNTIYF.

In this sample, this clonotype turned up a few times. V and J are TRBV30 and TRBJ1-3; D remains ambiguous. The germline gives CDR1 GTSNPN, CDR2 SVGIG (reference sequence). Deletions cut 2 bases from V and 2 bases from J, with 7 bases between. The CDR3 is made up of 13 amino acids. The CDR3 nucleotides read TGTGCCTGGAGTTGGCAGACTGGAAACACCATATATTTT. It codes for CAWSWQTGNTIYF.

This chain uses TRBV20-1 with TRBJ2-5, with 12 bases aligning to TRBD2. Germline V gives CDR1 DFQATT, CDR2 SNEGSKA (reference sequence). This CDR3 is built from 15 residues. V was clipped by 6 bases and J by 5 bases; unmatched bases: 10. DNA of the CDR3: TGCAGTGCCCAGGCACTAGCGGGGGGTACGGAGACCCAGTACTTC. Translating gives CSAQALAGGTETQYF.

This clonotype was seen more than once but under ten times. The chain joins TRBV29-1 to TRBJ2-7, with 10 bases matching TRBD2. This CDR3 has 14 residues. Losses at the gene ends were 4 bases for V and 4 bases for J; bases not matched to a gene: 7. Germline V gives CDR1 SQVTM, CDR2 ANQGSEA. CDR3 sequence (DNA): TGCAGCGTTGTGCGAGCGGGAGGGACTTACGAGCAGTACTTC. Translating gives CSVVRAGGTYEQYF.